The 12 T cell receptor beta chains in this list originate from one sample, sequenced in a study of T-cell memory formation after mild COVID-19. TCRdb reprocessed the 5' RACE reads via MiXCR and lists one record per CDR3 protein. Among over 150,000 distinct CDR3 sequences listed, 20% to 25% were seen once. Sequencing input: PBMCs or a T cell subset sorted from them (not recorded which). The receptors shown here come from an adult woman who had mild COVID-19 (a few samples of this study predate the infection). Cell type and time point are not known.

Only a few counts were recorded for this clonotype. The CDR3 bases are TGTGCCAGCAGCCAACTCCTCTCGCGGGAGGTGTACGAGCAGTACTTC. Translating it yields CASSQLLSREVYEQYF. The gene calls are TRBV7-2 and TRBJ2-7; 8 positions match TRBD2. There are 16 residues in the CDR3. Germline CDR1 SGHTA, CDR2 FQGNSA. Trimming cost V 5 bases and J 4 bases; bases outside gene matches: 13. Full variable domain (outside the CDR3, taken from reference TRBV7-2 and TRBJ2-7): GAGVSQSPSNKVTEKGKDVELRCDPISGHTALYWYRQSLGQGLEFLIYFQGNSAPDKSGLPSDRFSAERTGGSVSTLTIQRTQQEDSAVYLCASSQLLSREVYEQYFGPGTRLTVT.

The chain links TRBV30 to TRBJ1-5, with no clear D. The V gene lost 1 base and the J gene lost 5 bases, with 9 bases spanning the gap. Germline CDR1 is GTSNPN and CDR2 is SVGIG (reference sequence). CDR3 length equals 13 residues. As DNA, the CDR3 is TGTGCCTGGAGTGAACAGACGGATCAGCCCCAGCATTTT. It codes for CAWSEQTDQPQHF.

The CDR3 is CASSLGQGPAGELFF. CDR3 sequence (DNA): TGTGCCAGCAGCTTGGGACAGGGTCCAGCCGGGGAGCTGTTTTTT. The chain couples TRBV7-6 to TRBJ2-2; TRBD1 aligns across 9 bases. This CDR3 has 15 amino acids. Losses at the gene ends were 3 bases for V and 6 bases for J; bases not matched to a gene: 5. Germline V gene sequence: CDR1 SGHVS, CDR2 FNYEAQ. The whole variable domain, filled in from reference TRBV7-6 and TRBJ2-2, reads GAGVSQSPRYKVTKRGQDVALRCDPISGHVSLYWYRQALGQGPEFLTYFNYEAQQDKSGLPNDRFSAERPEGSISTLTIQRTEQRDSAMYRCASSLGQGPAGELFFGEGSRLTVL.

This clonotype showed up just a few times. The chain couples TRBV7-9 to TRBJ1-2; TRBD1 is a possible D gene (6 bases). The CDR3 consists of 13 residues. Trimming cost V 4 bases and J 8 bases, with 14 bases left between them. Germline V lookup: CDR1 SEHNR, CDR2 FQNEAQ (reference sequence). CDR3 coding DNA: TGTGCCAGCAGCTCGTCGGCGGGGGGCGGCTACACCTTC. Protein product: CASSSSAGGGYTF.

V usage is TRBV7-9 and J usage is TRBJ2-5; 12 bases match TRBD2. Germline V CDR1 and CDR2: SEHNR, FQNEAQ (reference sequence). The J segment lost 4 bases and the V segment lost 5 bases, leaving 5 bases of the junction unmatched. This CDR3 region has 15 residues. The DNA for the CDR3 is TGTGCCAGCAGCGGACTAGCGGGAAGTAGAGAGACCCAGTACTTC. Translated: CASSGLAGSRETQYF.

J is TRBJ2-7 and V is TRBV5-6; a weak D match, TRBD2 (6 bases). CDR3 length equals 14 residues. Trimming removed 0 bases at V and 5 bases at J, with 12 bases between. Germline assignment: CDR1 SGHDT and CDR2 YYEEEE. For the CDR3, the DNA is TGTGCCAGCAGCTTGGGACTGGGAGGCCACGAGCAGTACTTC. Its protein is CASSLGLGGHEQYF.

The CDR3 reads CASSQGAIDTQYF. CDR3 sequence (DNA): TGTGCCAGCAGTCAGGGGGCAATAGATACGCAGTATTTT. The V and J genes are TRBV6-2 or TRBV6-3 and TRBJ2-3, with 8 bases aligning to TRBD1. This CDR3 comprises 13 residues. Germline trimming cut 5 bases from V and 5 bases from J; bases unmatched to any gene: 3. Germline-derived CDR1 and CDR2 are MNHEY and SVGEGT.

This chain uses TRBV20-1 with TRBJ1-2; D is possibly TRBD1 (6 bases). The CDR3 sequence is 14 residues long. Germline assignment: CDR1 DFQATT and CDR2 SNEGSKA (reference sequence). The germline V and J ends were trimmed by 3 bases and 3 bases, with 14 bases remaining between them. The CDR3 loop is CSASPSGAYYGYTF. The CDR3, as DNA: TGCAGTGCTAGTCCATCAGGGGCGTACTATGGCTACACCTTC.

The genes are TRBV9 and TRBJ1-2; D is undetermined. Germline CDR1 and CDR2: SGDLS and YYNGEE. This CDR3 spans 15 amino acids. V lost 3 bases and J lost 2, with 14 bases in between. For the CDR3, the DNA is TGTGCCAGCAGCGCTCCTCTGGACGGCAACTATGGCTACACCTTC. This gives the protein CASSAPLDGNYGYTF.

Concerning this clonotype: This may stem from a read error, because a much larger clone lies one nucleotide away. In nucleotides, the CDR3 is TGTGCCAGCAGTTACTCCCCCTACGAGCAGTACTTC. Protein product: CASSYSPYEQYF. The genes are TRBV6-2 or TRBV6-3 and TRBJ2-7; unclear D gene. V was clipped by 0 bases and J by 2 bases, with 2 bases between them. The CDR3 runs to 12 residues. Germline V gene data show CDR1 as MNHEY and CDR2 as SVGEGT.

About this clonotype itself: One end of the junction fails to match germline, which may point to a read error. The chain employs TRBV10-3 and TRBJ2-1; D may be TRBD1 (6 bases). Germline-derived CDR1 and CDR2 are ENHRY and SYGVKD. The CDR3 contains 15 residues. DNA for the CDR3: TGTGCCATCAGTGAGCCGCAGGGGTCCTACAATGCGCAGTTCTTC. Translation gives CAISEPQGSYNAQFF.

This clonotype has a handful of counts. The chain carries TRBV6-2 or TRBV6-3 and TRBJ2-7; D possibly corresponds to TRBD2 (5 bases). Germline values: CDR1 MNHEY, CDR2 SVGEGT. The CDR3 contains 13 residues. V lost 3 bases, J lost 1 base, and 7 bases lay in between. CDR3 in DNA: TGTGCCAGCAGTTATACGGGATCCTACGAGCAGTACTTC. It translates to CASSYTGSYEQYF.